This T cell receptor beta chain was recorded in a study of CD8+ T cells in alopecia areata. Broader study findings: Scalp clonality and expanded CD8+ clones among the top 100 showed significant decreases with tofacitinib. The presence of one nonresponder keeps the tie between baseline CD8+ expansion and response uncertain. Scalp sequencing captures resident alphabeta T cells of normal skin too.

This clone was found a few times. Its specificity is unknown. This CDR3 contains 14 residues. Germline CDR1 and CDR2: SNHLY and FYNNEI. The germline V and J ends were trimmed by 3 bases and 7 bases, with 15 bases remaining between them. RNA, once extracted, was reverse transcribed into cDNA for use as the sequencing template. TCRdb keeps only in-frame clones here, not all; method: immunoSEQ multiplex PCR. This table holds about 180,000 clones, approximately 50% found once. Treatment given: oral pan-JAK inhibitor, 5-10 mg twice daily. The sequences come from CD8+ T cells sorted from blood, collected at week 52, from a patient treated with tofacitinib. The TCR comes from a human donor with alopecia areata. The chain recombines TRBV2 with TRBJ1-2, with D unclear. In DNA form, the CDR3 reads TGTGCCAGCAGTGAGTCCGGGGAATCGGGTGGCTACACCTTC. Its translation: CASSESGESGGYTF.